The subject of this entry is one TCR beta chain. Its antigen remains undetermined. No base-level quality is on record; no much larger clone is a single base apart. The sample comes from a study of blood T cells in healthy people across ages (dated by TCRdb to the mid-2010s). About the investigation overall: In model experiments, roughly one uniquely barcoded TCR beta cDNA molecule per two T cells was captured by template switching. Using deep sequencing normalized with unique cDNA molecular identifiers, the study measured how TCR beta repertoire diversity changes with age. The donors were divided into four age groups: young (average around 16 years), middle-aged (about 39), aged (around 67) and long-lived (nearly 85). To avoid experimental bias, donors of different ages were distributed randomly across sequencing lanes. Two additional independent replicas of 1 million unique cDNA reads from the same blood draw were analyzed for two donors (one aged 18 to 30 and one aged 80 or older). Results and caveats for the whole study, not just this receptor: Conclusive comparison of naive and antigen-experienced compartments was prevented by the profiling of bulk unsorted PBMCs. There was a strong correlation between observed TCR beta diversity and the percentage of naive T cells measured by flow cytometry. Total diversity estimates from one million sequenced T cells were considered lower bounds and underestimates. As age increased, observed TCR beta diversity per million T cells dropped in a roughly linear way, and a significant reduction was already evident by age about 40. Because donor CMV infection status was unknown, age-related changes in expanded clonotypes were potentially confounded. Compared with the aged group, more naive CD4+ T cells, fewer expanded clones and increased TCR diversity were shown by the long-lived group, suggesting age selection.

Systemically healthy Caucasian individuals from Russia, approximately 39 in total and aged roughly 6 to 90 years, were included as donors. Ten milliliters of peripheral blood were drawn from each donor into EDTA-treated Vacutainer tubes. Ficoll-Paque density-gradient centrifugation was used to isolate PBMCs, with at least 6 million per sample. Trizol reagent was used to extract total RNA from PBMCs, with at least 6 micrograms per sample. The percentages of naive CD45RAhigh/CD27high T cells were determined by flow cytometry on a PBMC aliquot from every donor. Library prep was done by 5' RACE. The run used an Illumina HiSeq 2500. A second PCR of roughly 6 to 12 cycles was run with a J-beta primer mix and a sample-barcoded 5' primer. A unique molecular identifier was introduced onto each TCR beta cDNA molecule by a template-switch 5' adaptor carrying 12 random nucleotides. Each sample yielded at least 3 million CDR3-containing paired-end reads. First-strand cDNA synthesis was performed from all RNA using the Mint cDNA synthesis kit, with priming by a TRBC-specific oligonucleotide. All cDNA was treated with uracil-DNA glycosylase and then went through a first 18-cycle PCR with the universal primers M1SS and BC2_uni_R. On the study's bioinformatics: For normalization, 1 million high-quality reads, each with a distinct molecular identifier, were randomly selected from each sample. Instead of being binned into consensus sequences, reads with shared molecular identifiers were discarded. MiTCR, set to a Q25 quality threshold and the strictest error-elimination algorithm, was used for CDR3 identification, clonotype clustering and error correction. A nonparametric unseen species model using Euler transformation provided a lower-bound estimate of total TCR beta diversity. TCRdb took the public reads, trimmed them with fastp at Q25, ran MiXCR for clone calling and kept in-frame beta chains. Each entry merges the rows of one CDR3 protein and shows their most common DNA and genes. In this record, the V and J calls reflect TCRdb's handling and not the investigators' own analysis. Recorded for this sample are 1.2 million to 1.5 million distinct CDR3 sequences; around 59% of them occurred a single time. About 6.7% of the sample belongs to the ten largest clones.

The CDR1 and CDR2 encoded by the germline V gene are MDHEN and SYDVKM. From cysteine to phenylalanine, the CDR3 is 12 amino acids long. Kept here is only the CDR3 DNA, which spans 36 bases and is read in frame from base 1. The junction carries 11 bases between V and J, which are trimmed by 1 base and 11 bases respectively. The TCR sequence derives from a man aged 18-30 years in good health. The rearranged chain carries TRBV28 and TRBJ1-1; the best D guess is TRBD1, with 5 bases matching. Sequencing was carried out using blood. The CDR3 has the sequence CASSLYRSRAFF. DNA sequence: TGTGCCAGCAGTTTATACAGGTCGAGGGCTTTCTTT. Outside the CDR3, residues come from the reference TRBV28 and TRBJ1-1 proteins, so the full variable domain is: DVKVTQSSRYLVKRTGEKVFLECVQDMDHENMFWYRQDPGLGLRLIYFSYDVKMKEKGDIPEGYSVSREKKERFSLILESASTNQTSMYLCASSLYRSRAFFGQGTRLTVV.